This T cell receptor (beta chain) came from a study of CD8+ T cells in alopecia areata. Specified treatment: oral pan-JAK inhibitor, 5-10 mg twice daily. Following extraction, RNA underwent reverse transcription to cDNA, which served as the sequencing template. Clones were read by immunoSEQ multiplex PCR, and TCRdb kept only the in-frame ones, dropping some. The sample shows about 200,000 clones, 35% to 45% of them seen only once. The germline V gene encodes CDR1 GTSNPN and CDR2 SVGIG (reference sequence). CDR3 length equals 17 residues. The V end was cut by 0 bases, the J end by 2 bases, with 19 bases between.

The sample consisted of CD4+ T cells sorted from blood, taken between weeks 30 and 35, from a patient treated with tofacitinib. The chain joins TRBV30 to TRBJ2-5, with D hard to call. This sequence originates from a human donor with alopecia areata. The DNA of the CDR3 is TGTGCCTGGAGTGTACCGGCCGCTTCATACCCTCAAGAGACCCAGTACTTC. This sequence encodes CAWSVPAASYPQETQYF. Together with reference TRBV30 and TRBJ2-5, the CDR3 gives the full variable domain: SQTIHQWPATLVQPVGSPLSLECTVEGTSNPNLYWYRQAAGRGLQLLFYSVGIGQISSEVPQNLSASRPQDRQFILSSKKLLLSDSGFYLCAWSVPAASYPQETQYFGPGTRLLVL.